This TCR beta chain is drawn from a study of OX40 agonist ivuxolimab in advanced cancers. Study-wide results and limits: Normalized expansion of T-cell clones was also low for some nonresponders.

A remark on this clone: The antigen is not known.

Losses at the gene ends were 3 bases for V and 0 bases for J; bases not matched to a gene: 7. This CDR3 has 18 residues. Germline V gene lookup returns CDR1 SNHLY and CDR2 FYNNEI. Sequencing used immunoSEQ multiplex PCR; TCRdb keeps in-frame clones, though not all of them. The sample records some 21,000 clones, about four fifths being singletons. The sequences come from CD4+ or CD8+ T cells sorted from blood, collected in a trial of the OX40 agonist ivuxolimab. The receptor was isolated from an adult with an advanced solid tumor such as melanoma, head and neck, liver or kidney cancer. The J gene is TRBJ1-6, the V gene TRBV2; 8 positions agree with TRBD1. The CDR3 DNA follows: TGTGCCAGCAGTGACCCTAGGGACAGGAGCTCCTATAATTCACCCCTCCACTTT. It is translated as CASSDPRDRSSYNSPLHF.